What follows are 21 T cell receptor beta chains derived from one specimen sequenced in a study of shared clonotypes between healthy human individuals. Only in-frame clones appear in the TCRdb table, and some are missing; sequencing was by immunoSEQ multiplex PCR. Here the sample spans around 510,000 clones, roughly four fifths being singletons. The material sequenced was PBMCs. These receptors all stem from a woman between 35 and 50 years old in good health. Some clones in this sample may be carry-over from other donors' samples.

The gene calls are TRBV28 and TRBJ2-3; TRBD1 aligns across 9 bases. Germline-derived CDR1 and CDR2 are MDHEN and SYDVKM. The CDR3 totals 16 residues. V lost 5 bases and J lost 2; bases outside the gene matches: 8. CDR3 protein: CASSIPTGGYTDTQYF. DNA for the CDR3: TGTGCCAGCAGTATCCCGACAGGGGGTTACACAGATACGCAGTATTTT.

The J gene is TRBJ2-7, the V gene TRBV28; D may be TRBD1 (6 bases). The V and J ends lost 6 bases and 2 bases respectively, with 14 bases between them. The germline CDR1 and CDR2 sequences are MDHEN and SYDVKM. This CDR3 region has 14 residues. CDR3 region: CASSEDRPTYEQYF. The DNA for the CDR3 is TGTGCCAGCAGCGAAGACAGGCCTACCTACGAGCAGTACTTC.

V and J are TRBV18 and TRBJ2-1; 8 bases fit TRBD2. Germline loops: CDR1 KGHSH, CDR2 LQKENI. The CDR3 is 14 amino acids. J gave up 5 bases and V 4 bases, and 4 bases lay outside the gene matches. CDR3 sequence: CASSHSGKDNEQFF. As DNA, the CDR3 is TGTGCCAGCTCACATAGCGGGAAGGACAATGAGCAGTTCTTC.

With regard to this clone: This probably arose from a read error, given a far larger clone one base away. Other nucleotide sequences from this sample produce the same CDR3. The rearrangement links TRBV19 to TRBJ2-5; possibly TRBD2 for D (6 bases). The germline CDR1 and CDR2 sequences are LNHDA and SQIVND (reference sequence). This CDR3 spans 14 amino acids. V lost 9 bases and J lost 5, with 19 bases in between. The DNA of the CDR3 is TGTGCCAGCAGTCCTGGGGGACTTCTTGAGACCCAGTACTTC. Its protein product is CASSPGGLLETQYF.

The gene calls are TRBV7-9 and TRBJ2-5; possibly TRBD2 for D (7 bases). This CDR3 has 13 amino acids. V was pared by 5 bases and J by 4 bases, with 11 bases between. Germline-derived CDR1 and CDR2 are SEHNR and FQNEAQ (reference sequence). CDR3 in DNA: TGTGCCAGCAGCCGCGGGGGCACAGAGACCCAGTACTTC. Translating gives CASSRGGTETQYF.

The chain couples TRBV29-1 to TRBJ2-5, with 12 bases that match TRBD1. V lost 8 bases, J lost 6 bases, and 7 bases stayed unmatched. Germline CDR1 SQVTM, CDR2 ANQGSEA. This CDR3 contains 13 residues. CDR3 protein: CSHGTGGMKTQYF. Written as DNA, the CDR3 is TGCAGCCATGGGACAGGGGGCATGAAGACCCAGTACTTC.

This chain joins TRBV5-1 and TRBJ1-4; 7 bases align to TRBD1. Per the germline V gene, CDR1 is SGHRS and CDR2 is YFSETQ. Trimming took 0 bases from V and 4 from J; bases not matched to a gene: 3. The CDR3 totals 15 residues. The CDR3 sequence: CASSLDGTVNEKLFF. The CDR3, as DNA: TGCGCCAGCAGCTTGGACGGGACAGTTAATGAAAAACTGTTTTTT.

The rearrangement joins TRBV30 to TRBJ2-1, with 7 positions matching TRBD2. From germline, CDR1 is GTSNPN and CDR2 SVGIG (reference sequence). This CDR3 is 15 amino acids long. V dropped 2 bases and J dropped 6; count of bases not matched to a gene: 10. Here the CDR3 DNA reads TGTGCCTGGAGTCCCGGGGGGACCCAAGGCAATGAGCAGTTCTTC. As protein: CAWSPGGTQGNEQFF.

The V and J genes are TRBV4-3 and TRBJ2-7, with 11 nucleotides matching TRBD2. V was pared by 4 bases and J by 2 bases, with 16 bases of the junction left unmatched. Germline values: CDR1 LGHNA, CDR2 YSLEER. CDR3 length: 19 residues. CDR3 DNA sequence: TGCGCCAGCAGCCTAAAGGCACTAGCGGGAGAGGTATTACCCTACGAGCAGTACTTC. Translating it yields CASSLKALAGEVLPYEQYF.

J is TRBJ2-7 and V is TRBV5-4; TRBD2 might be the D (5 bases). Germline CDR1 is SGHNT and CDR2 is YYREEE (reference sequence). Deletions cut 2 bases from V and 5 bases from J, with 11 bases between. There are 13 residues in the CDR3. DNA for the CDR3: TGTGCCAGCAGCTTTGACACCGGGAACGAGCAGTACTTC. Its translation: CASSFDTGNEQYF. The variable domain in full, completed from reference TRBV5-4 and TRBJ2-7, reads ETGVTQSPTHLIKTRGQQVTLRCSSQSGHNTVSWYQQALGQGPQFIFQYYREEENGRGNFPPRFSGLQFPNYSSELNVNALELDDSALYLCASSFDTGNEQYFGPGTRLTVT.

V and J are TRBV15 and TRBJ2-5, with 10 bases aligning to TRBD2. V was pared by 5 bases and J by 1 base, with 10 bases of the junction left unmatched. The CDR3 runs 17 residues. Germline V gives CDR1 LNHNV, CDR2 YYDKDF (reference sequence). The CDR3 bases are TGTGCCACCAGCTCCCAAGGACTAGCGGCCAGCCAAGAGACCCAGTACTTC. This encodes CATSSQGLAASQETQYF.

V and J are TRBV5-4 and TRBJ2-3, with D tentatively TRBD1 (6 bases). Germline-derived CDR1 and CDR2 are SGHNT and YYREEE (reference sequence). This CDR3 is 12 amino acids long. V lost 5 bases and J lost 12, with 16 bases in between. In DNA form, the CDR3 reads TGTGCCAGCAGTTCACAGGGCCCTAACCAGTATTTT. This encodes CASSSQGPNQYF.

This clone came up a few times. This chain joins TRBV29-1 and TRBJ2-3; 9 bases align to TRBD2. The germline V gene encodes CDR1 SQVTM and CDR2 ANQGSEA. V lost 8 bases and J lost 5; bases outside the gene matches: 14. The CDR3 covers 15 residues. The DNA for the CDR3 is TGCAGCCTCCCCTTGGTAGCGGGAGTTTTAGATACGCAGTATTTT. Its translation is CSLPLVAGVLDTQYF.

This rearrangement joins TRBV20-1 to TRBJ1-2; possible D gene TRBD1, 6 bases. Germline V CDR1 and CDR2: DFQATT, SNEGSKA (reference sequence). This CDR3 contains 10 residues. V lost 2 bases and J 12 bases, leaving 10 bases between the germline ends. Written as DNA, the CDR3 is TGCAGTGCTAGAAGGGGGGCAAACACCTTC. This gives the protein CSARRGANTF.

In regard to this clone: A much more abundant neighbour one base away suggests this may be a read error. This specimen includes other DNA sequences encoding the same CDR3. The chain is built from TRBV11-2 and TRBJ1-2; D remains ambiguous. V lost 0 bases and J lost 6, with 11 bases in between. Germline V CDR1 and CDR2: SGHAT, FQNNGV. The CDR3 spans 14 residues. The CDR3 nucleotides are TGTGCCAGCAGCTTAGATCGTAGGGTTCATGGCTACACCTTC. Translating it yields CASSLDRRVHGYTF.

This clone was observed a single time. The V gene is TRBV4-1, the J gene TRBJ2-3, with TRBD1 matching 10 bases. The V gene's germline CDR1 is MGHRA and CDR2 YSYEKL. CDR3 length: 15 amino acids. After removal of 4 bases from V and 1 base from J, the junction contained 2 bases not matched to a gene. CDR3 DNA: TGCGCCAGCAGCCGAGGGACAGGGGGCACAGATACGCAGTATTTT. It encodes CASSRGTGGTDTQYF.

The chain is built from TRBV18 and TRBJ1-1, with TRBD1 matching 8 bases. The CDR3 has 13 residues. Germline lookup yields CDR1 KGHSH and CDR2 LQKENI. Germline trimming cut 3 bases from V and 6 bases from J; bases unmatched to any gene: 3. CDR3 DNA sequence: TGTGCCAGCTCACCGGACAGGGTATCTGAAGCTTTCTTT. Amino acid sequence: CASSPDRVSEAFF.

The chain employs TRBV7-8 and TRBJ2-3, with D possibly matching TRBD2 (6 bases). Germline V CDR1 and CDR2: SGHVS, FQNEAQ. V was shortened by 5 bases and J by 3 bases, with 15 bases between the two germline ends. The CDR3 spans 15 residues. This chain's CDR3 is CASSHGAGWTDTQYF. CDR3 bases: TGTGCCAGCAGCCATGGGGCGGGGTGGACAGATACGCAGTATTTT.

This clone was seen more than once but under ten times. The chain couples TRBV6-5 to TRBJ2-5; tentatively, D is TRBD1 (8 bases). With the DNA end fitting TRBJ2-7 better, the J assignment may be wrong. Germline CDR1 reads MNHEY; CDR2 reads SVGAGI. The CDR3 runs to 14 residues. The CDR3 is CASRGGTGSYEQYF. The CDR3 DNA sequence: TGTGCCAGCAGGGGGGGGACAGGATCCTACGAGCAGTACTTC.

This clone came up once. The V call is TRBV5-8, the J call TRBJ1-5; tentatively, D is TRBD1 (5 bases). This CDR3 comprises 13 residues. Germline assignment: CDR1 SGHTS and CDR2 YDEGEE. Trimming took off 1 base at V and 6 bases at J, with 8 bases between the two ends. Here the CDR3 reads CASSLSGTQPQHF. The CDR3 region has the DNA TGTGCCAGCAGCTTGAGTGGGACTCAGCCCCAGCATTTT.

This clone was detected only once. The DNA of the CDR3 is TGTGCCAGTAGCCCCGGCGGGGGGCGCCAGGAGACCCAGTACTTC. Its translation: CASSPGGGRQETQYF. The chain uses TRBV19 and TRBJ2-5, with 8 positions matching TRBD2. Germline V lookup: CDR1 LNHDA, CDR2 SQIVND (reference sequence). CDR3 length equals 15 residues. The junction had 11 bases not matched to a gene; V was cut back by 6 bases and J by 5 bases.